This entry concerns a single T cell receptor beta chain. Its antigen is unknown. CDR1 is MDHEN and CDR2 is SYDVKM in the germline V gene. V was clipped by 10 bases and J by 7 bases, with 19 bases between them. CDR3 length: 13 amino acids. The PCR had 60 Vbeta and 13 Jbeta primers. Profiled with immunoSEQ multiplex PCR; TCRdb holds only in-frame clones, not every one. The sample is made up of 55,000 to 85,000 clones, and the top ten hold 3.8% of it. The data originate from a study of cytomegalovirus exposure and HLA in healthy donors. Regarding the study as a whole: In a later analysis, about 17,000 TCR beta sequences were associated with HLA alleles at 0.05 false discovery rate.

This receptor was identified in a female donor in good health and CMV-seropositive. Sequencing was carried out using PBMCs. The rearrangement joins TRBV28 to TRBJ1-2; D may be TRBD1 (6 bases). This CDR3 is CATKGHRVGGYTF. For the CDR3, the DNA is TGTGCCACTAAGGGGCACAGGGTAGGTGGCTACACCTTC.